Presented here are 26 T cell receptor beta chains from one specimen sequenced in a study of blood T cell repertoires in COVID-19. Sequenced by immunoSEQ multiplex PCR; TCRdb stores in-frame clones only, minus some. Of tens of thousands of clones detected, around 80% appear once; the ten largest clones hold approximately 12%. Sequencing was carried out using peripheral blood. The source is a man aged 50-60 years with COVID-19, enrolled during active disease.

This clone was seen once. This chain uses TRBV7-2 with TRBJ2-1; D possibly corresponds to TRBD2 (6 bases). The V end was cut by 6 bases, the J end by 9 bases, with 18 bases between. The CDR3 covers 14 residues. Germline CDR1 is SGHTA and CDR2 is FQGNSA. CDR3 protein: CASRRTNQGSEQFF. The CDR3 nucleotides read TGTGCCAGCAGACGGACTAATCAAGGTAGTGAGCAGTTCTTC.

The genes are TRBV3-1 (or the pseudogene TRBV3-2) and TRBJ2-1; 10 bases match TRBD2. The junction had 4 bases not matched to a gene; V was cut back by 4 bases and J by 4 bases. This CDR3 has 15 amino acids. The germline V gene has CDR1 LGHDT and CDR2 YNNKEL (reference sequence). CDR3 sequence (DNA): TGTGCCAGCAGCCGCGGACTAGCGGATTACAATGAGCAGTTCTTC. It is translated as CASSRGLADYNEQFF.

The sample holds a few counts of this clone. The V and J genes are TRBV18 and TRBJ2-3, with D unclear. Trimming removed 6 bases from V and 4 bases from J, with 14 bases in between. Looked up from germline, CDR1 is KGHSH and CDR2 is LQKENI. The CDR3 extends over 14 amino acids. The CDR3 DNA is TGTGCCAGCTCGCCGCCTCGGTCGGCAGATACGCAGTATTTT. Its translation is CASSPPRSADTQYF.

V is TRBV10-2 and J is TRBJ2-2, with TRBD1 matching over 12 bases. This CDR3 is built from 19 residues. The V gene's germline CDR1 is WSHSY and CDR2 SAAADI. J lost 5 bases, V lost 9 bases, and 19 bases had no gene match. CDR3 amino acids: CASPKTGDRGLLETGELFF. The CDR3 DNA sequence: TGCGCCAGTCCCAAAACAGGGGACAGGGGGCTTTTGGAAACCGGGGAGCTGTTTTTT.

The chain combines TRBV4-2 with TRBJ2-1, with 8 nucleotides matching TRBD2. Germline CDR1 reads LGHNA; CDR2 reads YNFKEQ. Germline trimming cut 3 bases from V and 3 bases from J; bases unmatched to any gene: 4. This CDR3 region has 15 residues. The CDR3 reads CASSHGAGDYNEQFF. The CDR3 nucleotides are TGTGCCAGCAGCCACGGAGCGGGGGACTACAATGAGCAGTTCTTC.

The chain recombines TRBV5-4 with TRBJ2-3; 8 nucleotides match TRBD2. V was pared by 10 bases and J by 1 base, with 11 bases of the junction left unmatched. The CDR3 sequence is 15 residues long. CDR1 and CDR2 (germline): SGHNT, YYREEE (reference sequence). CDR3 sequence (DNA): TGTGCCGGAAGGATGGGACTAGAGGGCACAGATACGCAGTATTTT. This encodes CAGRMGLEGTDTQYF.

This CDR3 reads CASSPSGGSTYNEQFF. The CDR3 DNA sequence: TGTGCCAGCAGCCCTTCGGGGGGCAGCACCTACAATGAGCAGTTCTTC. This chain links TRBV14 with TRBJ2-1; D perhaps matches TRBD2 (7 bases). The length of the CDR3 is 16 residues. CDR1 and CDR2 from the germline V gene are SGHDN and FVKESK. Trimming took off 4 bases at V and 2 bases at J, with 15 bases between the two ends.

Written as DNA, the CDR3 is TGTGCCAGCACCCCAGCGGGGCCCAGCTCTGGAAACACCATATATTTT. This gives the protein CASTPAGPSSGNTIYF. This chain connects TRBV9 to TRBJ1-3, with a weak D call TRBD1 (5 bases). The V gene's germline CDR1 is SGDLS and CDR2 YYNGEE. V was trimmed by 6 bases and J by 0 bases, leaving 16 bases between them. This CDR3 spans 16 amino acids.

The chain combines TRBV28 with TRBJ2-3, with a weak D call TRBD2 (6 bases). In germline, CDR1 is MDHEN, CDR2 SYDVKM. Trimming took off 3 bases at V and 8 bases at J, with 18 bases between the two ends. CDR3 length equals 15 residues. CDR3 protein: CASSFGGSSSGTQYF. CDR3 DNA sequence: TGTGCCAGCAGTTTCGGAGGGTCCTCCTCCGGTACGCAGTATTTT.

This sequence joins TRBV6-4 and TRBJ2-6; D is possibly TRBD1 (6 bases). The CDR3 extends over 15 amino acids. V gave up 3 bases and J gave up 0 bases, with 6 bases separating them. From germline, CDR1 is MRHNA and CDR2 SNTAGT. In DNA, the CDR3 is TGTGCCAGCAGTGAGGACAGCTCTGGGGCCAACGTCCTGACTTTC. Amino acid sequence: CASSEDSSGANVLTF.

The V call is TRBV4-1, the J call TRBJ1-2; no reliable D call. The CDR3 runs to 11 residues. Germline-derived CDR1 and CDR2 are MGHRA and YSYEKL. Trimming shortened V by 4 bases and J by 8 bases, and 8 bases separated the two germline ends. The CDR3 sequence: CASSLEGGYTF. The DNA for the CDR3 is TGCGCCAGCAGCCTGGAGGGCGGCTACACCTTC.

This sequence joins TRBV2 and TRBJ2-3; D perhaps matches TRBD1 (5 bases). V was clipped by 4 bases and J by 3 bases, with 14 bases between them. The germline gives CDR1 SNHLY, CDR2 FYNNEI. This CDR3 has 15 residues. The CDR3 loop reads CASSGSGPMTDTQYF. The CDR3 region has the DNA TGTGCCAGCAGTGGGTCAGGGCCGATGACAGATACGCAGTATTTT.

The rearrangement uses TRBV4-2 and TRBJ1-2; D is possibly TRBD1 (5 bases). The CDR3 consists of 15 residues. The V gene lost 0 bases and the J gene lost 3 bases, with 11 bases spanning the gap. Germline CDR1 and CDR2: LGHNA and YNFKEQ. The CDR3 here is CASSQDGRTYYGYTF. The CDR3 nucleotides are TGTGCCAGCAGCCAAGATGGACGGACATACTATGGCTACACCTTC.

This chain connects TRBV5-1 to TRBJ2-3; 8 bases align to TRBD2. The germline V gene encodes CDR1 SGHRS and CDR2 YFSETQ. V trimming: 2 bases; J trimming: 6 bases; junction bases outside the gene matches: 5. This CDR3 contains 14 residues. The CDR3 loop is CASSFGGATDTQYF. The CDR3 DNA sequence: TGCGCCAGCAGCTTCGGGGGGGCCACGGATACGCAGTATTTT.

The V gene is TRBV5-4, the J gene TRBJ2-5, with a possible D match to TRBD2 (5 bases). Germline V gene lookup returns CDR1 SGHNT and CDR2 YYREEE (reference sequence). This CDR3 spans 14 amino acids. Trimming pared 4 bases from V and 1 base from J, leaving 11 bases between. The CDR3 here is CASSPASTQETQYF. The DNA of the CDR3 is TGTGCCAGCAGCCCGGCTAGCACCCAAGAGACCCAGTACTTC.

V and J are TRBV5-8 and TRBJ1-5; D remains unclear. Between the trimmed V and J ends, which lost 1 base and 7 bases, there was a span of 6 bases. Germline loops: CDR1 SGHTS, CDR2 YDEGEE. The CDR3 extends over 12 amino acids. The chain's CDR3 is CASSLTVQPQHF. The DNA of the CDR3 is TGTGCCAGCAGCTTGACAGTGCAGCCCCAGCATTTT.

The chain joins TRBV7-3 to TRBJ2-3; D is possibly TRBD2 (6 bases). This CDR3 comprises 15 residues. V lost 3 bases and J lost 4, with 14 bases in between. CDR1 SGHTA and CDR2 FQGTGA come from the germline V gene. CDR3 sequence: CASSFDGGSPDTQYF. For the CDR3, the DNA is TGTGCCAGCAGCTTTGACGGGGGTAGCCCAGATACGCAGTATTTT.

The CDR3 nucleotides are TGTGCCACCTCCCGGGATGGGGACACATCTATCTATGGCTACACCTTC. Encoded protein: CATSRDGDTSIYGYTF. The chain uses TRBV15 and TRBJ1-2, with D possibly TRBD1 on 6 matching bases. CDR1 is LNHNV and CDR2 is YYDKDF in the germline V gene (reference sequence). The CDR3 has 16 amino acids. V gave up 8 bases and J gave up 4 bases, with 23 bases separating them.

The chain couples TRBV30 to TRBJ2-2; TRBD1 matches at 11 bases. The junction had 7 bases not matched to a gene; V was cut back by 2 bases and J by 8 bases. This CDR3 spans 15 amino acids. Germline V gene data show CDR1 as GTSNPN and CDR2 as SVGIG (reference sequence). The CDR3 protein is CAWSSPGQGAGELFF. DNA for the CDR3: TGTGCCTGGAGTTCCCCCGGACAGGGGGCTGGGGAGCTGTTTTTT.

V gene TRBV7-9 combines with J gene TRBJ1-2; no definite D call. The germline V gene encodes CDR1 SEHNR and CDR2 FQNEAQ (reference sequence). Between the trimmed V and J ends, which lost 1 base and 6 bases, there was a span of 9 bases. The CDR3 loop spans 13 amino acids. The CDR3 sequence: CASSLGGSDGYTF. The DNA of the CDR3 is TGTGCCAGCAGCTTAGGAGGGTCGGATGGCTACACCTTC.

This clone was observed a handful of times. V is TRBV5-8 and J is TRBJ2-5, with D possibly matching TRBD1 (7 bases). V gave up 3 bases and J gave up 6 bases, with 15 bases separating them. The CDR3 contains 14 residues. Germline values: CDR1 SGHTS, CDR2 YDEGEE. The CDR3 sequence is CASSSGGRLKTQYF. The CDR3 region has the DNA TGTGCCAGCAGCTCAGGGGGGCGGCTGAAGACCCAGTACTTC.

This clone appeared a single time. The V and J genes are TRBV5-1 and TRBJ1-1; perhaps TRBD1 as D (5 bases). The CDR3 runs to 14 residues. The ends were cut back, 5 bases at V and 4 bases at J, with 15 bases in the middle. Germline values: CDR1 SGHRS, CDR2 YFSETQ. CDR3 loop: CASSGAALGTEAFF. Written as DNA, the CDR3 is TGCGCCAGCAGTGGGGCAGCCCTGGGCACTGAAGCTTTCTTT.

The chain recombines TRBV7-3 with TRBJ2-7, with D maybe TRBD2 (5 bases). Germline CDR1 SGHTA, CDR2 FQGTGA. V shed 3 bases and J shed 3 bases, with 24 bases lying between them. This CDR3 has 18 amino acids. Here the CDR3 reads CASSLDGYRVLADYEQYF. DNA for the CDR3: TGTGCCAGCAGCTTGGACGGTTATCGGGTGCTAGCAGACTACGAGCAGTACTTC.

This clone occurred many times. V is TRBV12-3 or TRBV12-4 and J is TRBJ2-1; D ambiguous. The V end lost 3 bases, the J end lost 10 bases, and 10 bases lay between the germline ends. This CDR3 has 12 residues. The CDR3: CASSLRRREQFF. CDR3 bases: TGTGCCAGCAGTTTGAGGCGACGGGAGCAGTTCTTC.

The CDR3 bases are TGTGCCAGCAGCCACTCGTTTGGCTACACCTTC. It yields the protein CASSHSFGYTF. This rearrangement joins TRBV3-1 (or the pseudogene TRBV3-2) to TRBJ1-2; the D is unclear. The V end lost 3 bases, the J end lost 7 bases, and 6 bases lay between the germline ends. The CDR3 length is 11 residues. Germline CDR1 and CDR2: LGHDT and YNNKEL (reference sequence).

This chain joins TRBV2 and TRBJ2-2; 11 bases are shared with TRBD2. The junction had 5 bases not matched to a gene; V was cut back by 6 bases and J by 5 bases. Germline CDR1 reads SNHLY; CDR2 reads FYNNEI. The CDR3 consists of 15 residues. CDR3 amino acids: CASRPRTSGTGELFF. The CDR3, as DNA: TGTGCCAGCAGACCAAGGACTAGCGGGACCGGGGAGCTGTTTTTT.